This T cell receptor (beta chain) was captured in a study of T cells in Graves' hyperthyroidism and ophthalmopathy. From germline, CDR1 is DFQATT and CDR2 SNEGSKA (reference sequence). This CDR3 spans 15 amino acids. TCR beta CDR3 region amplification was performed from RNA transcripts. With the HTBI primer set, the TCR CDR3 went through a first round of RT-PCR. TCRdb analysed the multiplex PCR reads with MiXCR anew, one entry per CDR3 protein. The sample has about 840,000 distinct CDR3 sequences, over 35% seen once. Notes on this clonotype: The antigen is unknown. A junction boundary mismatches the germline segment, possibly from a read error.

When ophthalmopathy did not progress within 18 months, Graves' hyperthyroidism was considered stable. In making diagnoses, clinical symptoms, serum thyroxine and TRAb, thyroid ultrasound and orbital computed tomography were all used. Isolation of PBMCs was performed on around 9.8 ml fresh peripheral blood. Study-level results: Most clonotypes expanded in the thyroid (above 0.001) were also present in blood.

This rearrangement joins TRBV20-1 to TRBJ2-5; a weak D match, TRBD1 (6 bases). This receptor was obtained from a man aged 18 to 29 with Graves' hyperthyroidism. Sequenced: blood. The DNA of the CDR3 is TGCAGTGCTATCGAACAGGGTGATTTTGAAGAGGCCCAGTACTTC. This codes for CSAIEQGDFEEAQYF.